This T cell receptor (beta chain) was retrieved from a study of regulatory T cells in long-lasting Graves disease. Time point specified: persistent/refractory GD, antithyroid drugs over 5 years with positive TRAb. The TCR library was made from RNA that had been extracted from PBMCs in TRIzol. Doctors identified Graves' disease using the American Thyroid Association guidelines. General study points: Analyses excluded thyroid tissue, covering peripheral blood alone. Persistent patients shared 2,741 public clonotypes among themselves. Newly diagnosed patients shared fewer, at roughly 1,000.

There are 15 residues in the CDR3. Trimming shortened V by 3 bases and J by 1 base, and 13 bases separated the two germline ends. The germline gives CDR1 MNHEY, CDR2 SMNVEV (reference sequence). Through Arm-PCR of CDR3 regions and iRepertoire HTBI primers, TCR beta libraries were built. One entry per CDR3 protein, called by TCRdb with MiXCR from the multiplex PCR reads. The sample consists of a few hundred thousand distinct CDR3 sequences, about 25% of them appearing once. With respect to this clonotype: Its target is unknown.

The receptor was derived from a female donor with Graves disease. The rearrangement joins TRBV27 to TRBJ2-7, with D uncertain. Specimen: peripheral blood mononuclear cells (PBMCs), collected when the disease was refractory, from a patient treated with antithyroid drugs. The CDR3 reads CASSFAQAASYEQYF. The CDR3 DNA follows: TGTGCCAGCAGTTTCGCCCAGGCCGCATCCTACGAGCAGTACTTC.